Below are 20 T cell receptor beta chains sequenced from a single sample in a study of early T cells in non-severe SARS-CoV-2 infection. In TCRdb, the 5' RACE reads were re-called with MiXCR into one record per CDR3 protein. The sample holds just over 70,000 distinct CDR3 sequences, around an eighth seen once. Sequenced input: whole blood. These receptors all stem from an adult who was a healthcare worker with PCR-confirmed SARS-CoV-2 infection or an uninfected control (not recorded which).

This clonotype has ten or more counts. This chain joins TRBV7-2 and TRBJ2-7; 15 bases fit TRBD2. The CDR3 is made up of 16 amino acids. The V and J ends lost 4 bases and 6 bases, in that order; junction bases with no gene match: 7. Germline V lookup: CDR1 SGHTA, CDR2 FQGNSA. CDR3 loop: CASSSWTSGRASEQYF. As DNA, the CDR3 is TGTGCCAGCAGCTCCTGGACTAGCGGGAGGGCCAGCGAGCAGTACTTC. The entire variable domain, with the rest obtained from reference TRBV7-2 and TRBJ2-7, is as follows: GAGVSQSPSNKVTEKGKDVELRCDPISGHTALYWYRQSLGQGLEFLIYFQGNSAPDKSGLPSDRFSAERTGGSVSTLTIQRTQQEDSAVYLCASSSWTSGRASEQYFGPGTRLTVT.

The rearrangement uses TRBV14 and TRBJ1-4, with D unclear. V lost 4 bases and J 7 bases, leaving 13 bases between the germline ends. CDR1 and CDR2 from the germline V gene are SGHDN and FVKESK. This CDR3 spans 14 amino acids. The CDR3 DNA reads as TGTGCCAGCAGCCTATCAAGCAAGGCTGAAAAACTGTTTTTT. It specifies CASSLSSKAEKLFF.

V is TRBV7-2 and J is TRBJ1-3; D gene uncertain. CDR3 length equals 15 residues. The germline V and J ends were trimmed by 5 bases and 0 bases, with 11 bases remaining between them. In germline, CDR1 is SGHTA, CDR2 FQGNSA. This chain's CDR3 is CASSLSWGSGNTIYF. In DNA form, the CDR3 reads TGTGCCAGCAGCCTCTCCTGGGGCTCTGGAAACACCATATATTTT.

This clonotype showed up many times. This chain links TRBV20-1 with TRBJ2-7; 9 nucleotides agree with TRBD2. CDR1 DFQATT and CDR2 SNEGSKA come from the germline V gene (reference sequence). Germline trimming cut 5 bases from V and 6 bases from J; bases unmatched to any gene: 14. The CDR3 totals 15 residues. The DNA for the CDR3 is TGCAGTGCTCCATTCTGGCGGGAGGGCCCGGGCGAGCAGTACTTC. Translated, it gives CSAPFWREGPGEQYF.

Concerning this clonotype itself: A much larger clone is a single base away; this may be a read error. This rearrangement joins TRBV9 to TRBJ2-3, with D possibly being TRBD2 (6 bases). The ends were cut back, 1 base at V and 1 base at J, with 7 bases in the middle. This CDR3 region has 14 residues. The germline gives CDR1 SGDLS, CDR2 YYNGEE. The CDR3 sequence is CASSVWGGTDTQYF. In DNA, the CDR3 is TGTGCCAGCAGCGTATGGGGGGGCACAGATACGCAGTATTTT.

This clonotype was seen repeatedly, ten times or more. CDR3 region: CSVEDPVNTEAFF. In DNA, the CDR3 is TGCAGCGTTGAAGATCCCGTGAACACTGAAGCTTTCTTT. This chain connects TRBV29-1 to TRBJ1-1; D ambiguous. The V gene's germline CDR1 is SQVTM and CDR2 ANQGSEA. This CDR3 contains 13 residues. Trimming removed 0 bases from V and 0 bases from J, with 5 bases in between. The full variable domain, completed using reference TRBV29-1 and TRBJ1-1, is SAVISQKPSRDICQRGTSLTIQCQVDSQVTMMFWYRQQPGQSLTLIATANQGSEATYESGFVIDKFPISRPNLTFSTLTVSNMSPEDSSIYLCSVEDPVNTEAFFGQGTRLTVV.

This clonotype has at least ten counts. The V gene is TRBV5-4, the J gene TRBJ2-7; tentative D call: TRBD1 (6 bases). Germline V CDR1 and CDR2: SGHNT, YYREEE (reference sequence). Trimming removed 5 bases at V and 2 bases at J, with 14 bases between. This CDR3 has 14 residues. The CDR3 region has the DNA TGTGCCAGCAGTTTCGTCGGGACAACCTACGAGCAGTACTTC. Translating gives CASSFVGTTYEQYF.

At least ten counts were recorded for this clonotype. The gene calls are TRBV7-9 and TRBJ2-3; 7 nucleotides align to TRBD2. This CDR3 is 16 amino acids long. V lost 2 bases to trimming and J lost 3 bases; unmatched junction nucleotides: 8. The germline gives CDR1 SEHNR, CDR2 FQNEAQ (reference sequence). CDR3 sequence (DNA): TGTGCCAGCAGCTTACATCTAGCGGTGGAAACAGATACGCAGTATTTT. This gives the protein CASSLHLAVETDTQYF.

This clonotype was seen many times. The V call is TRBV6-2 or TRBV6-3, the J call TRBJ2-7; D gene unclear. V lost 6 bases to trimming and J lost 1 base, with 16 bases between them. The CDR3 is made up of 15 amino acids. Looked up from germline, CDR1 is MNHEY and CDR2 is SVGEGT. CDR3 in DNA: TGTGCCAGCAGATCTAAAAGACTTGGTTCCTACGAGCAGTACTTC. Translating it yields CASRSKRLGSYEQYF.

There are many counts of this clonotype. The rearrangement joins TRBV28 to TRBJ2-7; TRBD1 is a possible D gene (5 bases). V was cut by 8 bases and J by 0 bases, with 11 bases left in between. The germline gives CDR1 MDHEN, CDR2 SYDVKM. The CDR3 totals 13 residues. CDR3 in amino acids: CASQGTVSYEQYF. DNA of the CDR3: TGTGCCAGCCAGGGAACGGTCTCCTACGAGCAGTACTTC.

This clonotype has at least ten counts. The rearrangement uses TRBV30 and TRBJ2-1, with 7 bases fitting TRBD1. Germline V CDR1 and CDR2: GTSNPN, SVGIG (reference sequence). This CDR3 has 14 amino acids. With 5 bases clipped from V and 6 bases from J, the junction kept 10 bases outside the gene matches. The DNA of the CDR3 is TGTGCCTGGCAATCGGGTACAGGGGTCAATGAGCAGTTCTTC. Its protein product is CAWQSGTGVNEQFF.

This clonotype was seen repeatedly, ten times or more. The chain links TRBV9 to TRBJ2-1; a weak D match, TRBD2 (6 bases). The V gene's germline CDR1 is SGDLS and CDR2 YYNGEE. CDR3 length equals 16 residues. V was shortened by 0 bases and J by 0 bases, with 10 bases between the two germline ends. The CDR3: CASSVGGRSSYNEQFF. The DNA for the CDR3 is TGTGCCAGCAGCGTAGGTGGGAGGAGCTCCTACAATGAGCAGTTCTTC.

The sample holds many counts of this clonotype. The chain uses TRBV2 and TRBJ2-5; D call uncertain. Per germline, CDR1 SNHLY and CDR2 FYNNEI. The CDR3 spans 13 residues. V was trimmed by 4 bases and J by 1 base, leaving 7 bases between them. DNA for the CDR3: TGTGCCAGCAGTGCACTTCTCCAAGAGACCCAGTACTTC. Its translation is CASSALLQETQYF. The whole variable domain, remainder taken from reference TRBV2 and TRBJ2-5, is EPEVTQTPSHQVTQMGQEVILRCVPISNHLYFYWYRQILGQKVEFLVSFYNNEISEKSEIFDDQFSVERPDGSNFTLKIRSTKLEDSAMYFCASSALLQETQYFGPGTRLLVL.

At least ten counts were recorded for this clonotype. The genes are TRBV12-3 or TRBV12-4 and TRBJ2-1; possible D gene TRBD2, 6 bases. The germline V and J ends were trimmed by 3 bases and 4 bases, with 13 bases remaining between them. The CDR3 sequence is 15 residues long. The CDR3 sequence: CASSFFLASYNEQFF. Here the CDR3 DNA reads TGTGCCAGCAGTTTCTTTCTAGCGTCGTACAATGAGCAGTTCTTC.

This clonotype was seen many times. The V and J genes are TRBV18 and TRBJ2-1, with D tentatively TRBD2 (6 bases). Deletions cut 0 bases from V and 15 bases from J, with 15 bases between. CDR1 KGHSH and CDR2 LQKENI come from the germline V gene. There are 13 residues in the CDR3. The DNA for the CDR3 is TGTGCCAGCTCACCACCGGGAGGTTGGAAGCCGTTCTTC. Translation: CASSPPGGWKPFF.

The V call is TRBV12-3 or TRBV12-4, the J call TRBJ2-2; D possibly corresponds to TRBD1 (7 bases). Trimming stripped 7 bases from V and 4 bases from J, with 13 bases between. The CDR3 covers 14 residues. CDR3 bases: TGTGCCAGCACAGGGGGGTCTGGCACCGGGGAGCTGTTTTTT. Translation gives CASTGGSGTGELFF.

The table lists this clonotype with many counts. The chain couples TRBV27 to TRBJ2-2; D gene ambiguous. Germline CDR1 is MNHEY and CDR2 is SMNVEV (reference sequence). CDR3 length: 14 residues. V lost 0 bases and J 5 bases, leaving 7 bases between the germline ends. The chain's CDR3 is CASSLSGWTGELFF. The CDR3, as DNA: TGTGCCAGCAGTTTATCGGGGTGGACCGGGGAGCTGTTTTTT.

This clonotype was recorded at least ten times. J is TRBJ2-1 and V is TRBV21-1. TRBV21-1 is flagged as a pseudogene. The CDR3 runs 12 residues. The CDR3 region is CASSNHYNEQFF. CDR3 DNA sequence: TGTGCCAGCAGCAACCACTACAATGAGCAGTTCTTC.

The V gene is TRBV11-2, the J gene TRBJ2-7; TRBD1 matches at 7 bases. This CDR3 contains 14 residues. Per germline, CDR1 SGHAT and CDR2 FQNNGV. Germline trimming cut 5 bases from V and 2 bases from J; bases unmatched to any gene: 6. Here the CDR3 reads CASSPRDSPYEQYF. CDR3 sequence (DNA): TGTGCCAGCAGCCCTCGGGACAGCCCCTACGAGCAGTACTTC. Full variable domain (remainder filled in from reference TRBV11-2 and TRBJ2-7): EAGVAQSPRYKIIEKRQSVAFWCNPISGHATLYWYQQILGQGPKLLIQFQNNGVVDDSQLPKDRFSAERLKGVDSTLKIQPAKLEDSAVYLCASSPRDSPYEQYFGPGTRLTVT.

This clonotype appeared many times. The chain carries TRBV7-2 and TRBJ2-1; D is undetermined. CDR3 length equals 15 residues. The germline CDR1 and CDR2 sequences are SGHTA and FQGNSA. Trimming pared 1 base from V and 1 base from J, leaving 8 bases between. CDR3 region: CASSLEGKSYNEQFF. The CDR3 DNA is TGTGCCAGCAGCTTAGAAGGGAAGTCCTACAATGAGCAGTTCTTC. The whole variable domain, remainder taken from reference TRBV7-2 and TRBJ2-1, is GAGVSQSPSNKVTEKGKDVELRCDPISGHTALYWYRQSLGQGLEFLIYFQGNSAPDKSGLPSDRFSAERTGGSVSTLTIQRTQQEDSAVYLCASSLEGKSYNEQFFGPGTRLTVL.